The rows below give T cell receptor beta chains drawn from one sample of a study of T cell responses to AZD1222 COVID-19 vaccine. The repertoire was sequenced with immunoSEQ multiplex PCR; TCRdb's copy has only in-frame clones and lacks some. The sample carries roughly 120,000 clones, around 87% recorded once. The sample was peripheral blood, taken 28 days after the second AZD1222 dose. The receptors shown here come from an adult who received the AZD1222 COVID-19 vaccine. Each CDR3 is given with its conserved first and last residue.

v_gene	j_gene	CDR3aa
TRBV28	TRBJ1-1	CASSLPQTPRGSNAEAFF
TRBV15	TRBJ1-5	CATSRGRGPNQPQHF
TRBV3-1/TRBV3-2	TRBJ1-4	CASSPGAGGEKLFF
TRBV24-1	TRBJ1-5	CATREGAEFQPQHF
TRBV7-3	TRBJ1-5	CASSLRSGEPQHF
TRBV7-2	TRBJ1-5	CASSFSHKGGQPQHF
TRBV4-3	TRBJ2-7	CASSQGPTGHQWGYEQYF
TRBV6-5	TRBJ1-1	CASRNWGRGNTEAFF
TRBV7-2	TRBJ2-5	CASSLGQTGTQYF
TRBV7-2	TRBJ2-7	CAAIAGVGEQYF
TRBV4-1	TRBJ2-1	CASSQVGQRGGRAYEQFF
TRBV7-3	TRBJ1-1	CASSTDRNTEAFF
TRBV6-2/TRBV6-3	TRBJ1-3	CASSYRGGSGNTIYF
TRBV6-2/TRBV6-3	TRBJ1-2	CASSHSLSTHF
TRBV6-2/TRBV6-3	TRBJ2-3	CASSYPEGPRGRSSTDTQYF
TRBV30	TRBJ1-4	CAWSVIDAGGEKLFF
TRBV2	TRBJ1-4	CASSPPGQGGRNEKLFF
TRBV9	TRBJ2-2	CASSVGAGSNTGELFF
TRBV7-2	TRBJ2-3	CASSLLGGDSTDTQYF
TRBV28	TRBJ2-7	CASSSGQNYEQYF
TRBV27	TRBJ1-1	CASSLAGQGVTEAFF
TRBV30	TRBJ2-1	CAWRGTSGRAVYNEQFF
TRBV30	TRBJ2-5	CAWIRSETQYF
TRBV9	TRBJ2-7	CASSVEGTRFPYEQYF
TRBV19	TRBJ2-2	CASQGVRVSGELFF
TRBV15	TRBJ1-1	CATSRDPIGTNTEAFF